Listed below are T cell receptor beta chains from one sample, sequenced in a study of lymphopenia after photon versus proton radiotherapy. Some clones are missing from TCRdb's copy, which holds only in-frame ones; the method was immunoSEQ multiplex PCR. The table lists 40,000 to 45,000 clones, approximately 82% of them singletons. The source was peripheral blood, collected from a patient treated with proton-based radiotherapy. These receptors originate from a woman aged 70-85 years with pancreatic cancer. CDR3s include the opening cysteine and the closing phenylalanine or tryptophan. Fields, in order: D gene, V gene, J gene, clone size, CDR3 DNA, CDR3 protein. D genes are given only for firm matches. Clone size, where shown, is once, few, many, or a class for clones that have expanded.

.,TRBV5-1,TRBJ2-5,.,TGCGCCAGCAGCTTGGCCTCCTTAAGCCGGGAGACCCAGTACTTC,CASSLASLSRETQYF
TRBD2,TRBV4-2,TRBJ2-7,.,TGTGCCAGCAGCCAAGAGCGAGGAACGGGAGGAGGGAACGAGCAGTACTTC,CASSQERGTGGGNEQYF
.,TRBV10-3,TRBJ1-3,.,TGTGCCATCAGTGTCTCTGGAAACACCATATATTTT,CAISVSGNTIYF
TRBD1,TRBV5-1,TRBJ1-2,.,TGCGCCAGCAGCTTGGCTCAGGGGGCCGGGGGCTACACCTTC,CASSLAQGAGGYTF
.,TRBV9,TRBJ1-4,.,TGTGCCAGCAGCGTAGAGCCGGTTGCAACTAATGAAAAACTGTTTTTT,CASSVEPVATNEKLFF
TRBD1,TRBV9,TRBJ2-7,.,TGTGCCAGCACAGTACGGGACAGGGTACCCGAGCAGTACTTC,CASTVRDRVPEQYF
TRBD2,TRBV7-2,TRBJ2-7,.,TGTGCCAGCGGCCAGACTAGCGGTAGCTCCTACGAGCAGTACTTC,CASGQTSGSSYEQYF
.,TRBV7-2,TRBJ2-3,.,TGTGCCAGCAGCCGACAGTTATCTAGCACAGATACGCAGTATTTT,CASSRQLSSTDTQYF
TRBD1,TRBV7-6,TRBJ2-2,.,TGTGCCAGCAGCCCTTGGGACAGGGGGTTCACCGGGGAGCTGTTTTTT,CASSPWDRGFTGELFF
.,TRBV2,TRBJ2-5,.,TGTGCCAGCAAAGATTGGGCAGGGGAGACCCAGTACTTC,CASKDWAGETQYF
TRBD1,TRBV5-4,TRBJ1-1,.,TGTGCCAGCAGCTTAGGGGGCAATGAAAGGACTGAAGCTTTCTTT,CASSLGGNERTEAFF
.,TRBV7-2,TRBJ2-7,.,TGTGCCAGCAGCTTAGTATCAGACGAGCAGTACTTC,CASSLVSDEQYF
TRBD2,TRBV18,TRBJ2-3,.,TGTGCCAGTGTAACTAGCGGGAGGCCATCAGATACGCAGTATTTT,CASVTSGRPSDTQYF
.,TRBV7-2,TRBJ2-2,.,TGTGCCAGCAGCCTAACCGAGGCTAACACCGGGGAGCTGTTTTTT,CASSLTEANTGELFF
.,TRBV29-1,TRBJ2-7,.,TGCAGCGTTGAAATTGACATCTACGAGCAGTACTTC,CSVEIDIYEQYF
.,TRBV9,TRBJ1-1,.,TGTGCCAGCAGCGTAGAATTATTGGGGGCCGAGGCTTTCTTT,CASSVELLGAEAFF
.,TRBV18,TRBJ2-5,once,TGTGCCAGCTCACCATACCAAGAGACCCAGTACTTC,CASSPYQETQYF
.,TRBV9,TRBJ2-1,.,TGTGCCAGCAGCGAGATACAGGGCCAGGGCAATGAGCAGTTCTTC,CASSEIQGQGNEQFF
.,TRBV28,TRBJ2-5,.,TGTGCCAGCAGTCCCCCCGGACAGCAAGAGACCCAGTACTTC,CASSPPGQQETQYF
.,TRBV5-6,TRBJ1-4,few,TGTGCCAGCAGCTTGGTGGGTTCGATGGATGAAAAACTGTTTTTT,CASSLVGSMDEKLFF
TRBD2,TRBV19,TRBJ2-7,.,TGTGCCAGTAGTACCGGGACTAGTAACTACGAGCAGTACTTC,CASSTGTSNYEQYF
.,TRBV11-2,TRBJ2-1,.,TGTGCCAGCAGCTCCAGCCGCCCCTACAATGAGCAGTTCTTC,CASSSSRPYNEQFF
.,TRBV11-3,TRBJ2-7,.,TGTGCCAGCAGCTTTAGTTACTCCTACGAGCAGTACTTC,CASSFSYSYEQYF
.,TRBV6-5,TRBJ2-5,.,TGTGCCAGCAGTTACTCGACAGGGCCCACGGGGGAGCAGTACTTC,CASSYSTGPTGEQYF
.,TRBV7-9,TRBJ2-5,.,TGTGCCAGCAGCGCTCCTAGGCATGACGCGGCGGAGACCCAGTACTTC,CASSAPRHDAAETQYF
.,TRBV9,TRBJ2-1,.,TGTGCCAGCAGCGTAGCTTCGGGTATCAATGAGCAGTTCTTC,CASSVASGINEQFF
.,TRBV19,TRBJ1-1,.,TGTGCCAGTAGTACCTTGACAGGCCTCCCGATGAACACTGAAGCTTTCTTT,CASSTLTGLPMNTEAFF
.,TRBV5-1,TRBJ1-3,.,TGCGCCAGCAGCTTGGGGGAGCCCTCTGGAAACACCATATATTTT,CASSLGEPSGNTIYF
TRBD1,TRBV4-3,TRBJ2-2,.,TGCGCCAGCAGCCAAGGGGACAGGCCCCACGGGGAGCTGTTTTTT,CASSQGDRPHGELFF
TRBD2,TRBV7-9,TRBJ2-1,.,TGTGCCAGCAGCTTAGTGACTAGCTCTCTCTCCTACAATGAGCAGTTCTTC,CASSLVTSSLSYNEQFF
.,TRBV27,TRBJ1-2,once,TGTGCCAGCAGTTTATCGGCAAGTTGGAACTATGGCTACACCTTC,CASSLSASWNYGYTF
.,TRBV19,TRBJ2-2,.,TGTGCCAGTAGTATAGAGGGTGTCGGGGAGCTGTTTTTT,CASSIEGVGELFF
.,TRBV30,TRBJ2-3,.,TGTGCCTGGGCCCCGGGAGATACGCAGTATTTT,CAWAPGDTQYF
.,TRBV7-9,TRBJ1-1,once,TGTGCCAGCAGCTTAGCGCCGGGGCGGTCTGAAGCTTTCTTT,CASSLAPGRSEAFF
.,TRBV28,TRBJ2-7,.,TGTGCCAGCAGACGCCACAGCGATACAAGCTCCTTCGAGCAGTACTTC,CASRRHSDTSSFEQYF
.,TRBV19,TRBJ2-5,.,TGTGCCAGTAGTCCGGGTAACAGGGAGGGAGAGACCCAGTACTTC,CASSPGNREGETQYF
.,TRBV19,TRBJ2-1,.,TGTGCCAGTAGTATAGAAGAGGGGCTGGTCTACAATGAGCAGTTCTTC,CASSIEEGLVYNEQFF
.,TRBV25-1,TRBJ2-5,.,TGTGCCAGCAGTGACCCAGGGCGTGTGGAGACCCAGTACTTC,CASSDPGRVETQYF
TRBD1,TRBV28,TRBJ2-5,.,TGTGCCAGCAGTTTACCGGGGACAGGGGGTGCAGAGACCCAGTACTTC,CASSLPGTGGAETQYF
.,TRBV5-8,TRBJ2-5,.,TGTGCCAGCAGTCAATCGCCGGGACTGCAGAACCGGGAGACCCAGTACTTC,CASSQSPGLQNRETQYF
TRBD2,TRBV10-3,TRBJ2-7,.,TGTGCCATCTCAGAACGCGGGAGGATCGTCTACGAGCAGTACTTC,CAISERGRIVYEQYF
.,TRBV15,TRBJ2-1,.,TGTGCCACCAGCAGAGAGGACGCCGGGCGGTTCTTC,CATSREDAGRFF
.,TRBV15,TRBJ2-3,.,TGTGCCACCAGCAGAGATCCGTTTCGGGCAGATACGCAGTATTTT,CATSRDPFRADTQYF
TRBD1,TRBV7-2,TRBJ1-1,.,TGTGCCAGCAGCCCCGGGACAGGGGGGGGAAGAGCTTTCTTT,CASSPGTGGGRAFF
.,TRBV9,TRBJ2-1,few,TGTGCCAGCAGCGTGAGACTTCACAATGAGCAGTTCTTC,CASSVRLHNEQFF